The 14 T cell receptor beta chains in this list originate from one sample, sequenced in a study of blood T cell repertoires in COVID-19. Clones were sequenced by immunoSEQ multiplex PCR, and TCRdb holds only the in-frame ones, with some missing. The sample contains about 83,000 clones, around nine tenths of which appear only once. Sample: peripheral blood. Every receptor here comes from a man older than 75 with active or convalescent COVID-19.

This clone was counted once. The CDR3 DNA follows: TGTGCCAGCAGCCCAGTCAGGGCGAGCCAAGAGACCCAGTACTTC. Amino acids: CASSPVRASQETQYF. The chain uses TRBV11-2 and TRBJ2-5, with a possible D match to TRBD1 (5 bases). The CDR3 contains 15 residues. Germline V gene sequence: CDR1 SGHAT, CDR2 FQNNGV. Between the trimmed V and J ends, which lost 5 bases and 1 base, there was a span of 14 bases.

The chain links TRBV5-1 to TRBJ2-1; 11 bases map to TRBD2. V shed 3 bases and J 6 bases; nucleotides not matched to a gene: 8. This CDR3 comprises 16 residues. In germline, CDR1 is SGHRS, CDR2 YFSETQ. Written as DNA, the CDR3 is TGCGCCAGCAGCTCGTTAGCGGGGGGGCGGGTCAATGAGCAGTTCTTC. Protein product: CASSSLAGGRVNEQFF. The full variable domain, with the rest looked up from reference TRBV5-1 and TRBJ2-1, is KAGVTQTPRYLIKTRGQQVTLSCSPISGHRSVSWYQQTPGQGLQFLFEYFSETQRNKGNFPGRFSGRQFSNSRSEMNVSTLELGDSALYLCASSSLAGGRVNEQFFGPGTRLTVL.

This clone has only one observation. The chain has TRBV10-3 and TRBJ1-5; perhaps TRBD1 as D (5 bases). The ends were cut back, 4 bases at V and 1 base at J, with 8 bases in the middle. The V gene's germline CDR1 is ENHRY and CDR2 SYGVKD. The CDR3 is made up of 14 amino acids. The CDR3 DNA reads TGTGCCATCAGTGGGGCAGGGAGCAATCAGCCCCAGCATTTT. Translation gives CAISGAGSNQPQHF.

J is TRBJ1-1 and V is TRBV5-1; no clear D gene. Germline CDR1 SGHRS, CDR2 YFSETQ. V shed 0 bases and J shed 2 bases, with 11 bases lying between them. The CDR3 contains 15 residues. The CDR3 DNA follows: TGCGCCAGCAGCTTGGTATCCGACTCCAACACTGAAGCTTTCTTT. Residues: CASSLVSDSNTEAFF.

Only a few counts were recorded for this clone. This chain joins TRBV5-6 and TRBJ1-2; D remains unclear. The V and J ends lost 4 bases and 7 bases respectively, with 14 bases between them. Germline loops: CDR1 SGHDT, CDR2 YYEEEE. This CDR3 region has 13 residues. CDR3: CASSPPTRSGYTF. The CDR3 DNA sequence: TGTGCCAGCAGCCCTCCTACGCGCTCTGGCTACACCTTC.

The rearrangement uses TRBV3-1 (or the pseudogene TRBV3-2) and TRBJ2-1; 7 bases line up with TRBD2. After removal of 0 bases from V and 0 bases from J, the junction contained 5 bases not matched to a gene. The germline V gene has CDR1 LGHDT and CDR2 YNNKEL (reference sequence). There are 17 residues in the CDR3. The CDR3 DNA follows: TGTGCCAGCAGCCAAGATCTTTTAGCGGGCTCCTACAATGAGCAGTTCTTC. Translated: CASSQDLLAGSYNEQFF.

The chain uses TRBV4-1 and TRBJ1-2; 9 nucleotides match TRBD1. The ends lost 1 base at V and 7 bases at J; junction bases unmatched: 7. This CDR3 spans 15 amino acids. Germline CDR1 and CDR2: MGHRA and YSYEKL. The CDR3 region is CASSQGPGTGTGYTF. The CDR3 DNA is TGCGCCAGCAGCCAAGGGCCAGGGACAGGGACTGGCTACACCTTC.

Here the CDR3 reads CASSGDRPTGELFF. The CDR3 DNA sequence: TGTGCCAGCAGCGGGGACAGGCCTACCGGGGAGCTGTTTTTT. This rearrangement joins TRBV2 to TRBJ2-2; 8 positions match TRBD1. J lost 5 bases, V lost 6 bases, and 5 bases had no gene match. The V gene's germline CDR1 is SNHLY and CDR2 FYNNEI. This CDR3 is built from 14 residues.

The chain carries TRBV11-2 and TRBJ2-1; tentatively, D is TRBD2 (6 bases). The CDR3 is made up of 14 amino acids. Per the germline V gene, CDR1 is SGHAT and CDR2 is FQNNGV. The V gene lost 4 bases and the J gene lost 9 bases, with 16 bases spanning the gap. CDR3 amino acids: CASSSGGPAGEQFF. CDR3 sequence (DNA): TGTGCCAGCAGCTCCGGGGGACCAGCGGGTGAGCAGTTCTTC.

The chain has TRBV7-3 and TRBJ1-2; D ambiguous. The germline V and J ends were trimmed by 1 base and 8 bases, with 20 bases remaining between them. The CDR3 spans 16 residues. CDR1 is SGHTA and CDR2 is FQGTGA in the germline V gene. The CDR3 coding sequence is TGTGCCAGCAGCTTAATTCCAGGTGGTGGGTGGAAGGGCTACACCTTC. This sequence encodes CASSLIPGGGWKGYTF.

The chain has TRBV24-1 and TRBJ1-5; D possibly corresponds to TRBD1 (6 bases). The CDR3 runs to 19 residues. Trimming shortened V by 5 bases and J by 0 bases, and 22 bases separated the two germline ends. The germline gives CDR1 KGHDR, CDR2 SFDVKD. This CDR3 is CATSVKGEVARPSNQPQHF. The CDR3 DNA reads TGTGCCACCAGTGTAAAGGGGGAAGTCGCGAGACCTAGCAATCAGCCCCAGCATTTT.

This chain links TRBV5-1 with TRBJ2-1; TRBD1 aligns across 9 bases. The CDR3 runs to 16 residues. The junction had 11 bases not matched to a gene; V was cut back by 4 bases and J by 6 bases. CDR1 SGHRS and CDR2 YFSETQ come from the germline V gene. The CDR3 nucleotides read TGCGCCAGCAGCCTTGGGGGACAGGGTTTTCGCAATGAGCAGTTCTTC. Amino acids: CASSLGGQGFRNEQFF.

The CDR3, as DNA: TGTGCCAGCAGCCGAGAGACAGGCCGCGAAAAACTGTTTTTT. Its protein is CASSRETGREKLFF. The chain joins TRBV11-2 to TRBJ1-4, with D possibly being TRBD1 (6 bases). Trimming removed 5 bases at V and 8 bases at J, with 15 bases between. From germline, CDR1 is SGHAT and CDR2 FQNNGV. The CDR3 has 14 residues.

This rearrangement joins TRBV19 to TRBJ1-2, with a possible D match to TRBD1 (5 bases). V was shortened by 5 bases and J by 7 bases, with 23 bases between the two germline ends. The germline gives CDR1 LNHDA, CDR2 SQIVND (reference sequence). The CDR3 sequence is 16 residues long. CDR3 in amino acids: CASSPRVLPSTAGYTF. For the CDR3, the DNA is TGTGCCAGTAGTCCCAGGGTCCTACCGTCTACTGCTGGCTACACCTTC. Supplemented by reference TRBV19 and TRBJ1-2, the full variable domain reads DGGITQSPKYLFRKEGQNVTLSCEQNLNHDAMYWYRQDPGQGLRLIYYSQIVNDFQKGDIAEGYSVSREKKESFPLTVTSAQKNPTAFYLCASSPRVLPSTAGYTFGSGTRLTVV.